Presented here are 17 T cell receptor beta chains from one specimen sequenced in a study of monozygotic twins with inflammatory bowel disease. From the 5' RACE reads, TCRdb lists one entry per CDR3 protein and no DNA. This sample's clone table lists approximately 330,000 distinct CDR3 sequences. Material for sequencing was blood. Receptor source: a human donor with ulcerative colitis or Crohn's disease, or a healthy co-twin of an affected twin (not recorded which).

The V and J genes are TRBV5-1 and TRBJ2-7. The CDR3 contains 12 residues. Germline lookup yields CDR1 SGHRS and CDR2 YFSETQ. CDR3 sequence: CASSYPPYEQYF.

The V gene is TRBV20-1, the J gene TRBJ1-1; lacking DNA, the TRBD1 call made by TCRdb goes unchecked. The CDR3 is made up of 14 amino acids. Per germline, CDR1 DFQATT and CDR2 SNEGSKA (reference sequence). The CDR3 is CSARPPHTASQAFF.

The chain carries TRBV29-1 and TRBJ1-2. Germline V gene lookup returns CDR1 SQVTM and CDR2 ANQGSEA. CDR3 length: 14 amino acids. This CDR3 reads CSVEDLGGSRGYTF.

This chain uses TRBV11-2 with TRBJ1-1; the D gene TCRdb calls, TRBD1, cannot be checked with no DNA. This CDR3 contains 18 residues. Looked up from germline, CDR1 is SGHAT and CDR2 is FQNNGV. This chain's CDR3 is CASTSRRIGEYASEEAFF.

This sequence joins TRBV20-1 and TRBJ2-3; TCRdb's D gene call, TRBD1, goes unchecked for lack of DNA. This CDR3 is built from 15 residues. From germline, CDR1 is DFQATT and CDR2 SNEGSKA (reference sequence). The CDR3 spells CSASSGTTSTDTQYF.

The chain couples TRBV3-1 to TRBJ1-2; TCRdb reports TRBD1, a call that lacks DNA to check it against. In germline, CDR1 is LGHDT, CDR2 YNNKEL (reference sequence). CDR3 size: 14 residues. The CDR3 loop is CASSKGTTPNGYTF.

The chain carries TRBV28 and TRBJ1-2. The CDR3 is 12 amino acids. Germline V lookup: CDR1 MDHEN, CDR2 SYDVKM. CDR3 region: CASSFLDWGYTF.

The CDR3 spells CASSPDYRGQSEKLFF. The chain recombines TRBV18 with TRBJ1-4; TCRdb gives TRBD1 as the D gene, but with no DNA this cannot be confirmed. This CDR3 spans 16 amino acids. Germline CDR1 KGHSH, CDR2 LQKENI.

The V call is TRBV9, the J call TRBJ1-3; TCRdb returns TRBD1, unconfirmable since there is no DNA. Germline-derived CDR1 and CDR2 are SGDLS and YYNGEE. The CDR3 runs 14 residues. The CDR3: CASSLDRSGNTIYF.

CDR3: CSAPTGVSSTDTQYF. The rearrangement uses TRBV20-1 and TRBJ2-3; there is no DNA to check the TCRdb D call of TRBD1. Germline lookup yields CDR1 DFQATT and CDR2 SNEGSKA (reference sequence). The CDR3 totals 15 residues.

V and J are TRBV7-8 and TRBJ2-7; without DNA, the TCRdb call of TRBD1 cannot be checked. This CDR3 spans 14 amino acids. Germline V gene lookup returns CDR1 SGHVS and CDR2 FQNEAQ. The CDR3 reads CASSLAKAGTEQYF. Full variable domain (remainder filled in from reference TRBV7-8 and TRBJ2-7): GAGVSQSPRYKVAKRGQDVALRCDPISGHVSLFWYQQALGQGPEFLTYFQNEAQLDKSGLPSDRFFAERPEGSVSTLKIQRTQQEDSAVYLCASSLAKAGTEQYFGPGTRLTVT.

This chain's CDR3 is CAQGRGPHNEQFF. The chain combines TRBV2 with TRBJ2-1; the TRBD1 assignment by TCRdb is unverifiable without DNA. This CDR3 region has 13 residues. The germline CDR1 and CDR2 sequences are SNHLY and FYNNEI.

The chain carries TRBV3-1 and TRBJ2-2. Looked up from germline, CDR1 is LGHDT and CDR2 is YNNKEL (reference sequence). The CDR3 runs to 12 residues. CDR3 sequence reads: CASSQEARELFF.

V is TRBV28 and J is TRBJ1-2; TCRdb indicates TRBD1, and absent DNA this call remains unverified. This CDR3 has 16 amino acids. Germline values: CDR1 MDHEN, CDR2 SYDVKM. This chain's CDR3 is CASSPLPGQANYGYTF.

The V and J genes are TRBV5-6 and TRBJ2-5; TCRdb lists TRBD1, though no DNA is available to test this call. From germline, CDR1 is SGHDT and CDR2 YYEEEE. The CDR3 has 16 residues. This CDR3 is CASSFMSGGNQETQYF.

The J gene is TRBJ1-3, the V gene TRBV7-2. The CDR3 is made up of 16 amino acids. CDR1 SGHTA and CDR2 FQGNSA come from the germline V gene. The CDR3 region is CASSLGQARSGNTIYF.

This chain joins TRBV9 and TRBJ1-4; lacking DNA, the TRBD1 call made by TCRdb goes unchecked. CDR3 size: 14 residues. Per germline, CDR1 SGDLS and CDR2 YYNGEE. The CDR3: CASSVEGTGEKLFF.